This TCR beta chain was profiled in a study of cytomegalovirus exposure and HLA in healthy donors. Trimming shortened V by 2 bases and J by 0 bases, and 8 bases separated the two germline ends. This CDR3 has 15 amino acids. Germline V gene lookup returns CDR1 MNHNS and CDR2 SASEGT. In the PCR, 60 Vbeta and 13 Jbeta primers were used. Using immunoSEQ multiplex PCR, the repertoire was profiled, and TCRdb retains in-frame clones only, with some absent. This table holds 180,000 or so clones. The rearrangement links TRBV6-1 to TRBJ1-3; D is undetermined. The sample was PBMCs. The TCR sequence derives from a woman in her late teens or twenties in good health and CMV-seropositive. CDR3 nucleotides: TGTGCCAGCAGTGAATCTTACAGCTCTGGAAACACCATATATTTT. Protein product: CASSESYSSGNTIYF.